The 23 T cell receptor beta chains reported below all come from one sample, sequenced in a study of identical twins. TCRdb reanalysed the 5' RACE reads using MiXCR and keeps one entry per CDR3 protein. The data show 240,000 or so distinct CDR3 sequences, about 11% seen once. The sample was memory T cells sorted from blood. These receptors were obtained from a middle-aged man in good health.

The V and J genes are TRBV10-1 and TRBJ2-1; D unclear. Deletions cut 0 bases from V and 16 bases from J, with 13 bases between. The CDR3 is made up of 12 amino acids. Germline CDR1 is WNHNN and CDR2 is SYGVQD (reference sequence). The CDR3 protein is CASSESTFVQFF. The CDR3 DNA follows: TGCGCCAGCAGTGAGTCAACTTTCGTGCAATTCTTC.

This clonotype was counted at least ten times. The V gene is TRBV5-1, the J gene TRBJ1-1, with 8 nucleotides matching TRBD1. The CDR3 length is 14 residues. The ends lost 5 bases at V and 1 base at J; junction bases unmatched: 4. Germline assignment: CDR1 SGHRS and CDR2 YFSETQ. The chain's CDR3 is CASRSGTGNTEAFF. CDR3 sequence (DNA): TGCGCCAGCAGATCCGGGACAGGGAACACTGAAGCTTTCTTT.

This clonotype was seen at least ten times. The chain couples TRBV11-2 to TRBJ2-5; D perhaps matches TRBD2 (6 bases). Germline CDR1 and CDR2: SGHAT and FQNNGV. V was trimmed by 0 bases and J by 5 bases, leaving 10 bases between them. The CDR3 loop spans 14 amino acids. CDR3 loop: CASSLDGGLETQYF. CDR3 coding DNA: TGTGCCAGCAGCTTAGATGGAGGGTTGGAGACCCAGTACTTC.

This clonotype was counted ten times or more. The chain employs TRBV12-3 or TRBV12-4 and TRBJ1-6; the D gene is possibly TRBD1 (6 bases). CDR3 length: 16 amino acids. Between the trimmed V and J ends, which lost 1 base and 7 bases, there was a span of 14 bases. The CDR3 spells CASSLGQGLGNSPLHF. DNA for the CDR3: TGTGCCAGCAGTTTAGGGCAGGGGCTAGGGAATTCACCCCTCCACTTT.

There are a few counts of this clonotype. This rearrangement joins TRBV11-2 to TRBJ1-2; D call uncertain. CDR1 and CDR2 (germline): SGHAT, FQNNGV. Trimming cost V 2 bases and J 4 bases, with 8 bases left between them. The CDR3 is 13 amino acids. The DNA for the CDR3 is TGTGCCAGCAGCTTACACCAGACCTATGGCTACACCTTC. This translates into CASSLHQTYGYTF.

This chain connects TRBV10-3 to TRBJ2-1; maybe TRBD1 (5 bases). Germline assignment: CDR1 ENHRY and CDR2 SYGVKD. The CDR3 is 13 amino acids. V lost 2 bases and J lost 12, with 14 bases in between. The CDR3 nucleotides are TGTGCCATCAGTGAGCTTGGGGCAGTGGGGCAGTTCTTC. Its translation is CAISELGAVGQFF.

This clonotype was counted between two and nine times. J is TRBJ2-3 and V is TRBV7-3; the D gene is possibly TRBD1 (7 bases). CDR1 and CDR2 from the germline V gene are SGHTA and FQGTGA. Trimming left V 0 bases short and J 4 bases short, with 14 bases between. CDR3 length: 16 residues. The CDR3 coding sequence is TGTGCCAGCAGCTTAACTCCCCAGGGGGGCGCAGATACGCAGTATTTT. Its translation: CASSLTPQGGADTQYF.

This clonotype was observed many times. This chain uses TRBV20-1 with TRBJ1-2; D possibly corresponds to TRBD1 (6 bases). Germline CDR1 is DFQATT and CDR2 is SNEGSKA (reference sequence). The germline V and J ends were trimmed by 4 bases and 6 bases, with 9 bases remaining between them. This CDR3 spans 11 amino acids. The CDR3 sequence: CSANRVHGYTF. The CDR3 DNA reads TGCAGTGCTAACAGGGTTCATGGCTACACCTTC.

In its sample, this clonotype was seen a few times. V usage is TRBV12-3 or TRBV12-4 and J usage is TRBJ2-4; tentatively, D is TRBD2 (7 bases). V dropped 3 bases and J dropped 5 bases, with 14 bases sitting between them. There are 15 residues in the CDR3. CDR3 nucleotides: TGTGCCAGCAGTTTGGGAGGGGGGGCCCAAAACATTCAGTACTTC. Protein: CASSLGGGAQNIQYF.

This clonotype was observed a handful of times. V gene TRBV6-2 or TRBV6-3 combines with J gene TRBJ1-1, with D unclear. V was clipped by 8 bases and J by 8 bases, with 12 bases between them. The CDR3 runs 11 residues. Germline loops: CDR1 MNHEY, CDR2 SVGEGT. The CDR3 is CASVSAYEAFF. The CDR3 nucleotides read TGTGCCAGCGTTTCCGCGTACGAAGCTTTCTTT.

The rearrangement links TRBV5-1 to TRBJ2-3; 16 bases map to TRBD2. V lost 4 bases, J lost 6 bases, and 5 bases stayed unmatched. The CDR3 is 16 residues long. Germline V gene data show CDR1 as SGHRS and CDR2 as YFSETQ. The CDR3 here is CASSTGTSGRVDTQYF. The DNA of the CDR3 is TGCGCCAGCAGCACAGGGACTAGCGGGAGGGTGGATACGCAGTATTTT.

This clonotype showed up many times. CDR3 in amino acids: CASSQPRQAYEQYF. The CDR3 DNA reads TGCGCCAGCAGCCAGCCTCGACAGGCCTACGAGCAGTACTTC. The V and J genes are TRBV4-1 and TRBJ2-7, with D tentatively TRBD1 (6 bases). CDR3 length: 14 amino acids. Looked up from germline, CDR1 is MGHRA and CDR2 is YSYEKL. V dropped 3 bases and J dropped 2 bases, with 11 bases sitting between them.

The CDR3 spells CASSPRTNPTDTQYF. As DNA, the CDR3 is TGCGCCAGCAGCCCTCGGACTAACCCAACAGATACGCAGTATTTT. The chain couples TRBV4-1 to TRBJ2-3; D possibly corresponds to TRBD2 (6 bases). Trimming took off 4 bases at V and 3 bases at J, with 14 bases between the two ends. This CDR3 spans 15 amino acids. CDR1 and CDR2 (germline): MGHRA, YSYEKL.

Ten or more counts support this clonotype. This rearrangement joins TRBV5-1 to TRBJ2-1; 10 bases fit TRBD1. Germline CDR1 SGHRS, CDR2 YFSETQ. V was clipped by 3 bases and J by 0 bases; unmatched bases: 6. CDR3 length: 17 amino acids. The DNA of the CDR3 is TGCGCCAGCAGCTCAAAAGGGGACAGGGGCTCCTACAATGAGCAGTTCTTC. This translates into CASSSKGDRGSYNEQFF. The full variable domain, rest sourced from reference TRBV5-1 and TRBJ2-1, is KAGVTQTPRYLIKTRGQQVTLSCSPISGHRSVSWYQQTPGQGLQFLFEYFSETQRNKGNFPGRFSGRQFSNSRSEMNVSTLELGDSALYLCASSSKGDRGSYNEQFFGPGTRLTVL.

The chain joins TRBV24-1 to TRBJ2-7; D may be TRBD1 (6 bases). The CDR3 totals 17 residues. Germline V gene lookup returns CDR1 KGHDR and CDR2 SFDVKD. V lost 4 bases to trimming and J lost 2 bases, with 20 bases between them. CDR3 region: CATSEPITGSETYEQYF. The DNA of the CDR3 is TGTGCCACCAGTGAGCCCATTACAGGGAGCGAAACCTACGAGCAGTACTTC.

The rearrangement uses TRBV7-6 and TRBJ2-5; D is ambiguous. Germline-derived CDR1 and CDR2 are SGHVS and FNYEAQ. V lost 2 bases to trimming and J lost 4 bases, with 14 bases between them. The CDR3 runs 15 residues. CDR3 loop: CASSLRPTPAETQYF. CDR3 sequence (DNA): TGTGCCAGCAGCTTACGACCAACCCCAGCAGAGACCCAGTACTTC.

This clonotype was found many times. The gene calls are TRBV12-3 or TRBV12-4 and TRBJ1-5; 10 bases line up with TRBD1. This CDR3 contains 21 residues. With 2 bases clipped from V and 3 bases from J, the junction kept 19 bases outside the gene matches. The CDR3 here is CASSLLVLLRRQGANNQPQHF. The DNA for the CDR3 is TGTGCCAGCAGTTTACTGGTTCTACTACGTCGACAGGGGGCGAACAATCAGCCCCAGCATTTT.

In its sample, this clonotype was seen many times. The chain uses TRBV12-3 or TRBV12-4 and TRBJ2-5; D may match TRBD1 or TRBD2 (5 bases each). The CDR3 extends over 15 amino acids. V was pared by 6 bases and J by 5 bases, with 19 bases between. The DNA of the CDR3 is TGTGCCAGCAGCCCTAGGGACGCCAGCCTGGAGACCCAGTACTTC. Its protein is CASSPRDASLETQYF.

This chain uses TRBV12-5 with TRBJ2-7; perhaps TRBD1 as D (6 bases). This CDR3 contains 15 residues. V lost 7 bases to trimming and J lost 3 bases, with 19 bases between them. The germline V gene encodes CDR1 LGHNT and CDR2 FRNRAP. CDR3 sequence (DNA): TGTGCTAGTGACCCTCCGAACAGGGCGGTCTACGAGCAGTACTTC. Translated: CASDPPNRAVYEQYF.

This chain uses TRBV7-3 with TRBJ1-6, with D perhaps matching TRBD1 (6 bases). Germline lookup yields CDR1 SGHTA and CDR2 FQGTGA. This CDR3 comprises 15 residues. V was trimmed by 0 bases and J by 6 bases, leaving 9 bases between them. CDR3 in amino acids: CASSLTAGANSPLHF. The CDR3 region has the DNA TGTGCCAGCAGCTTAACAGCAGGGGCTAATTCACCCCTCCACTTT.

The chain has TRBV28 and TRBJ1-1; D might be TRBD1 (5 bases). The CDR3 length is 12 residues. Germline V gene lookup returns CDR1 MDHEN and CDR2 SYDVKM. V was clipped by 6 bases and J by 11 bases, with 16 bases between them. The CDR3 spells CASSTGSPWAFF. The CDR3 coding sequence is TGTGCCAGCAGCACAGGATCACCGTGGGCTTTCTTT.

The CDR3 DNA reads TGTGCCAGCAGTCGTATCGCCAGGGTAGGATCTGACTATGGCTACACCTTC. Its translation is CASSRIARVGSDYGYTF. The chain couples TRBV27 to TRBJ1-2; D perhaps matches TRBD1 (5 bases). The germline V and J ends were trimmed by 5 bases and 3 bases, with 22 bases remaining between them. CDR3 length: 17 amino acids. Per germline, CDR1 MNHEY and CDR2 SMNVEV (reference sequence).

This clonotype was picked up a small number of times. The chain uses TRBV7-8 and TRBJ2-3, with D maybe TRBD1 (6 bases). V lost 7 bases and J 3 bases, leaving 14 bases between the germline ends. The CDR3 totals 14 residues. Germline assignment: CDR1 SGHVS and CDR2 FQNEAQ. DNA for the CDR3: TGTGCCAGCACCCTTAATACAGGGACAGATACGCAGTATTTT. It translates to CASTLNTGTDTQYF.